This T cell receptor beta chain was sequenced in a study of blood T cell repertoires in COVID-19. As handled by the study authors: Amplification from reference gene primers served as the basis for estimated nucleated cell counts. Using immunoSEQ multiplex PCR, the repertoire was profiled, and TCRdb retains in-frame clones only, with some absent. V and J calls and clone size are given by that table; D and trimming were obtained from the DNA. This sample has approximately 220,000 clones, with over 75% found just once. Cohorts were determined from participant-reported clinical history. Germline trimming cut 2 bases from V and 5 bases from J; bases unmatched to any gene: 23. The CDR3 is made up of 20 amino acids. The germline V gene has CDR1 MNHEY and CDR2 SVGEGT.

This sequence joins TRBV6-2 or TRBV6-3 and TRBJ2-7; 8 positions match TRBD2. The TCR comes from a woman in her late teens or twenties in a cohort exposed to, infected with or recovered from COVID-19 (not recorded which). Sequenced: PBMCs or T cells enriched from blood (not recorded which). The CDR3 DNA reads TGTGCCAGCAGTTACGCGGCCTACGGGGATCTTAGCGGGGTGTTACACGAGCAGTACTTC. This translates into CASSYAAYGDLSGVLHEQYF.